The 2 T cell receptor beta chains below were found in one sample sequenced in a study of blood T cell repertoires in COVID-19. Profiled with immunoSEQ multiplex PCR; TCRdb holds only in-frame clones, not every one. Among 150,000 to 200,000 clones listed, roughly 84% were seen once. The sequenced sample consisted of PBMCs or T cells enriched from blood (not recorded which). The receptor source for this set is a man aged 55 to 70 who had recovered from COVID-19.

The V and J genes are TRBV10-3 and TRBJ1-1, with D hard to call. There are 14 residues in the CDR3. Trimming pared 0 bases from V and 4 bases from J, leaving 9 bases between. Germline CDR1 and CDR2: ENHRY and SYGVKD. For the CDR3, the DNA is TGTGCCATCAGTGAGTCCGAGGGTGTCACTGAAGCTTTCTTT. Translating gives CAISESEGVTEAFF.

The J gene is TRBJ1-1, the V gene TRBV6-4; a possible D gene is TRBD1 (5 bases). Germline CDR1 is MRHNA and CDR2 is SNTAGT. This CDR3 contains 16 residues. V was shortened by 3 bases and J by 4 bases, with 18 bases between the two germline ends. The CDR3 is CASSEKGPPMSTEAFF. The CDR3 coding sequence is TGTGCCAGCAGTGAAAAGGGGCCCCCGATGAGCACTGAAGCTTTCTTT.